A selection of T cell receptor beta chains follows, all from one sample in a study of Graves' ophthalmopathy and Graves' hyperthyroidism. TCRdb reanalysed the multiplex PCR reads using MiXCR and keeps one entry per CDR3 protein. Among approximately 640,000 distinct CDR3 sequences listed, roughly two fifths were seen once. Sequencing was performed on peripheral blood. These receptor sequences come from an adult man with Graves' ophthalmopathy. Each CDR3 is given with its conserved first and last residue.

cdr3_length j_call v_call cdr3_aa
14 TRBJ2-7 TRBV5-4 CASSWGRVSHEQYF
14 TRBJ1-1 TRBV4-1 CASSHPEGYTEAFF
12 TRBJ2-3 TRBV7-9 CASSLNEDTQYF
13 TRBJ1-3 TRBV24-1 CATSDLDGNTIYF
13 TRBJ2-5 TRBV12-3/TRBV12-4 CASSPQGSETQYF
14 TRBJ2-5 TRBV29-1 CSVTTESGNQPQYF
15 TRBJ2-2 TRBV6-5 CASSRAGWNTGELFF
15 TRBJ2-2 TRBV29-1 CSVEVTGYDTGKLFF
15 TRBJ1-2 TRBV9 CASSGGQGGGYGYTF
18 TRBJ2-2 TRBV9 CASSVGTSGRLSTGELFF
15 TRBJ2-5 TRBV4-1 CASSRDRGGLETQYF
16 TRBJ2-7 TRBV7-9 CASSLGGGVSNYEQYF
14 TRBJ2-5 TRBV4-3 CASSQDRSGETQYF
15 TRBJ1-5 TRBV9 CASSAGGGSNQPQHF
15 TRBJ2-7 TRBV5-1 CASSLQGGSSYEQYF
13 TRBJ1-6 TRBV7-4 CANSLDGNSPLHF
15 TRBJ1-1 TRBV15 CATSSLPKGDTEAFF
13 TRBJ2-5 TRBV28 CASLGESVETQYF
12 TRBJ2-2 TRBV19 CASMRDTGELFF
14 TRBJ2-5 TRBV7-2 CASSLGGGQGTQYF
14 TRBJ1-5 TRBV19 CASTPGRPNQPQHF
18 TRBJ2-6 TRBV9 CASSMGLAGDSGANVLTF
13 TRBJ1-4 TRBV10-3 CAISEGRLEKLFF
12 TRBJ2-7 TRBV2 CASTRQGGEQYF
19 TRBJ2-7 TRBV2 CASRIGTSGSLTFLYEQYF
15 TRBJ2-1 TRBV10-3 CAISGPSGGGNEQFF
16 TRBJ2-2 TRBV20-1 CSARDFTSGNTGELFF
13 TRBJ2-7 TRBV12-5 CASGLVQAYEQYF
15 TRBJ1-4 TRBV5-1 CASSSAGGLDEKLFF
15 TRBJ2-7 TRBV20-1 CSARDPGKESYEQYF
13 TRBJ2-5 TRBV20-1 CSATQGGQETQYF
13 TRBJ1-4 TRBV18 CASSPGTDEKLFF
15 TRBJ1-5 TRBV5-8 CASSEDRGRHQPQHF